This T cell receptor (delta chain) came from a study of gamma-delta T cells after stem cell transplantation. This clone came up many times. An end of the junction differs from the germline gene, which may be a read error. TCRdb reanalysed the RT-PCR reads with CATT. The sample lists about 2,900 delta-chain clones, more than 4.5% seen once, with roughly 37% in the top ten. This CDR3 comprises 14 residues. Per germline, CDR1 GEAIGNYY and CDR2 EKD. This receptor was obtained from a human donor. It is not recorded whose cells these are; they may come from a transplant donor. The material sequenced was gamma-delta T cells. V gene TRDV2 combines with J gene TRDJ1; TRDD3 matches 7 bases. CDR3 nucleotides: TGTGCCTGTGTCCTAGTGGGGGAGACCGATAGACTCATCTTT. This translates into CACVLVGETDRLIF.